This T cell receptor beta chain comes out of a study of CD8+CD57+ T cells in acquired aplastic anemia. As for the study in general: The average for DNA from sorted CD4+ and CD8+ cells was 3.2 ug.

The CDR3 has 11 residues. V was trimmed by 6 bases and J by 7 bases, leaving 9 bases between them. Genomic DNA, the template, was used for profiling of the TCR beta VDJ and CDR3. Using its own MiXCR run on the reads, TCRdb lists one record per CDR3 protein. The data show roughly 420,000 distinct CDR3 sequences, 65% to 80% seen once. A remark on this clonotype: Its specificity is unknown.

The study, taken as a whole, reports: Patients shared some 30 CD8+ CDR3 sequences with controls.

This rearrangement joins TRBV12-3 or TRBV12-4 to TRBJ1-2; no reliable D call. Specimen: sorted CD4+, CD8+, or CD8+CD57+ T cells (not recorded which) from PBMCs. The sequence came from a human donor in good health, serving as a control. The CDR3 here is CASRSGFGYTF. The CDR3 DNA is TGTGCCAGCAGATCGGGGTTTGGCTACACCTTC.